The sequence of this T cell receptor (beta chain) was determined in a study of CXCR3-negative and CXCR3-positive naive CD8 T cells. Findings and limits, study-wide: CXCR3-positive naive cells had TRB CDR3s that were more hydrophobic than CXCR3-negative naive cells had.

With regard to this clonotype: Antigen unknown.

cDNA libraries for TRB were generated by 5' RACE incorporating UMI labels. TCRdb processed the 5' RACE reads again and assigns one entry to each CDR3 protein, with no DNA. The sample has 60,000 to 65,000 distinct CDR3 sequences, and its top ten clones hold 4.8%. The TCR sequence derives from a human donor in good health. Some clones in this sample may be carry-over from other donors' samples. Material: naive CXCR3+ CD8+ T cells from blood. Documented subset: CD45RO-CCR7+CD27+CD95- naive CD8+ T cells expressing CXCR3 (TNR3+).

The CDR3 here is CASSQEERSAFF. The chain combines TRBV3-1 with TRBJ1-1. Germline lookup yields CDR1 LGHDT and CDR2 YNNKEL (reference sequence). This CDR3 spans 12 amino acids.